The clone carrying this T cell receptor (beta chain) was seen at least ten times. This specimen comes from a study of molecular identifiers for immune sequencing clone quantification. Germline V gene lookup returns CDR1 SGDLS and CDR2 YYNGEE. The CDR3 loop spans 16 amino acids. With V trimmed by 0 bases and J by 4 bases, 7 bases remained unmatched. TCRdb reanalysed the PCR reads using MiXCR and keeps one entry per CDR3 protein. The table lists about 35,000 distinct CDR3 sequences, about 20% of them singletons. The genes are TRBV9 and TRBJ2-3; 8 positions match TRBD2. The sequenced material came from naive CD8+ T cells from blood, with Jurkat cell RNA spiked in. Subset of the sample: FACS-sorted CD8+CD4-CCR7+CD45RA+ naive T cells. This sequence was found in a human donor in good health. Some libraries in this study had Jurkat cell RNA spiked in. The CDR3 region is CASSVEVGGASDTQYF. The DNA for the CDR3 is TGTGCCAGCAGCGTAGAGGTCGGGGGGGCTTCAGATACGCAGTATTTT. Full variable domain (remainder filled in from reference TRBV9 and TRBJ2-3): DSGVTQTPKHLITATGQRVTLRCSPRSGDLSVYWYQQSLDQGLQFLIQYYNGEERAKGNILERFSAQQFPDLHSELNLSSLELGDSALYFCASSVEVGGASDTQYFGPGTRLTVL.